Following are 5 T cell receptor beta chains from one sample sequenced in a study of cytomegalovirus exposure and HLA in healthy donors. The primer mix had 60 Vbeta and 13 Jbeta primers. Using immunoSEQ multiplex PCR, the repertoire was profiled, and TCRdb retains in-frame clones only, with some absent. Of a few hundred thousand clones listed, 70% to 90% are singletons. Sample: PBMCs. All receptors come from a woman aged 55-75 years in good health and CMV-seropositive.

This clone was observed a few times. The chain carries TRBV12-5 and TRBJ1-1; a weak D match, TRBD1 (6 bases). The V gene lost 0 bases and the J gene lost 0 bases, with 20 bases spanning the gap. Germline CDR1 and CDR2: LGHNT and FRNRAP. This CDR3 is 19 amino acids long. CDR3 loop: CASGLVIGTLEALNTEAFF. The CDR3 DNA sequence: TGTGCTAGTGGTTTGGTAATTGGGACACTGGAGGCATTGAACACTGAAGCTTTCTTT. The full variable domain, completed using reference TRBV12-5 and TRBJ1-1, is DARVTQTPRHKVTEMGQEVTMRCQPILGHNTVFWYRQTMMQGLELLAYFRNRAPLDDSGMPKDRFSAEMPDATLATLKIQPSEPRDSAVYFCASGLVIGTLEALNTEAFFGQGTRLTVV.

Here the CDR3 DNA reads TGCGCCAGCAGCCAAGAACGGGGGAATCAGCCCCAGCATTTT. Translating gives CASSQERGNQPQHF. The chain employs TRBV4-1 and TRBJ1-5, with D perhaps TRBD1 (5 bases). The CDR3 is made up of 14 amino acids. CDR1 is MGHRA and CDR2 is YSYEKL in the germline V gene. V was pared by 0 bases and J by 4 bases, with 7 bases between.

The V call is TRBV13, the J call TRBJ2-1, with TRBD2 matching over 10 bases. V gave up 8 bases and J gave up 8 bases; unmatched junction bases: 9. CDR1 is PRHDT and CDR2 is FYEKMQ in the germline V gene (reference sequence). The CDR3 spans 14 residues. The CDR3 coding sequence is TGTGCCAGCGGTTCGGCTAGCGGGAGCTATGAGCAGTTCTTC. It is translated as CASGSASGSYEQFF.

The chain has TRBV6-1 and TRBJ2-3; 9 nucleotides line up with TRBD2. Trimming cost V 1 base and J 9 bases; bases outside gene matches: 5. CDR3 size: 14 residues. Germline V gene sequence: CDR1 MNHNS, CDR2 SASEGT. CDR3 sequence: CASSEEGGRATQYF. Here the CDR3 DNA reads TGTGCCAGCAGTGAAGAAGGCGGGAGGGCCACGCAGTATTTT.

The rearrangement links TRBV2 to TRBJ2-1; 12 nucleotides line up with TRBD2. Trimming removed 7 bases from V and 10 bases from J; junction bases left unmatched: 11. The CDR3 is made up of 15 amino acids. Germline values: CDR1 SNHLY, CDR2 FYNNEI. This CDR3 is CASNTGGLAGGEQFF. Written as DNA, the CDR3 is TGTGCCAGCAACACAGGGGGCCTAGCGGGAGGGGAGCAGTTCTTC.